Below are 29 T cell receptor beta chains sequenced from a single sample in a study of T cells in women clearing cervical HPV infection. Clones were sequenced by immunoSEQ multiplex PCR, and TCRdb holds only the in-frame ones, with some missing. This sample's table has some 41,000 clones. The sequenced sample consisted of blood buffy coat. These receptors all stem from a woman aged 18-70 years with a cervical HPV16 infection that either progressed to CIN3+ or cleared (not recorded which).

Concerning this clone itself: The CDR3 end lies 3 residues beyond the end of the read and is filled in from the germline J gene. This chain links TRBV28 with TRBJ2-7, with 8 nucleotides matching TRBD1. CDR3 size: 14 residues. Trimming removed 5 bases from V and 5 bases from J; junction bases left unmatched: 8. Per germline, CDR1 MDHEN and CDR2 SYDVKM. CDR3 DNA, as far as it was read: TGTGCCAGCAGTCCCAGGGGGCTTGTAAACGAG. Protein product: CASSPRGLVNE. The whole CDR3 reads CASSPRGLVNEQYF.

The CDR3 bases that were read are TGTGCCAGCAGTGAAAGGGGTTATTCCTACGAG. Translating it yields CASSERGYSYE. The entire CDR3 is CASSERGYSYEQYF. V and J are TRBV6-1 and TRBJ2-7; perhaps TRBD1 as D (5 bases). The sequence runs out 3 residues before the end of the CDR3; the remainder is reconstructed from the germline J gene. This CDR3 is built from 14 residues. Germline values: CDR1 MNHNS, CDR2 SASEGT. Between the trimmed V and J ends, which lost 2 bases and 1 base, there was a span of 9 bases.

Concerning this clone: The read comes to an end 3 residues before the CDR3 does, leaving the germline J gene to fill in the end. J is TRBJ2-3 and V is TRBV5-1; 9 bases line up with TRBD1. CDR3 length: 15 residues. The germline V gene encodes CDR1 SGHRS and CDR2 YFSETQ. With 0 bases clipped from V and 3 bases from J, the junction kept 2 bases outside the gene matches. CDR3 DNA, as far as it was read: TGCGCCAGCAGCTTGGACAGGGGGCGGACAGATACG. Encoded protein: CASSLDRGRTDT. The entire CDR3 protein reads CASSLDRGRTDTQYF.

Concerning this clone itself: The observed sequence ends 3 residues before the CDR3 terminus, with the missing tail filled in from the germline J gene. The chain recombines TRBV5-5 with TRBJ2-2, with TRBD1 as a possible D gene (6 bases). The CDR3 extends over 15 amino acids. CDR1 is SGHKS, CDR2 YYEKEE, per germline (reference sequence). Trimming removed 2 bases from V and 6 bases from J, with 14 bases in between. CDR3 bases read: TGTGCCAGCAGCTTACAGGGTTTTGAGGCCGGGGAG. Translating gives CASSLQGFEAGE. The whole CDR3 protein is CASSLQGFEAGELFF.

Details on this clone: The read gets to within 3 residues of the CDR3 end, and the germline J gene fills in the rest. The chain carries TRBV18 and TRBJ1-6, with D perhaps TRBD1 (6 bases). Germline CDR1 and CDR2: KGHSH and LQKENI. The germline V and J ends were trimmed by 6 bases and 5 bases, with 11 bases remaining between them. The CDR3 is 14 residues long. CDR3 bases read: TGTGCCAGCTCCAAAAACAGGGATAATTCACCC. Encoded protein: CASSKNRDNSP. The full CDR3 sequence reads CASSKNRDNSPLHF.

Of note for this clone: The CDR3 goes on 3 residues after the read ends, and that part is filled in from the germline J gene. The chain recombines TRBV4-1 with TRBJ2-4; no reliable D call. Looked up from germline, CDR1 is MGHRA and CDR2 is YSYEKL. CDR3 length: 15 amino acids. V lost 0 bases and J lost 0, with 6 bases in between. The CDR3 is CASSQEEVAKNIQYF. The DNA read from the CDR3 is TGCGCCAGCAGCCAAGAAGAGGTAGCCAAAAACATT.

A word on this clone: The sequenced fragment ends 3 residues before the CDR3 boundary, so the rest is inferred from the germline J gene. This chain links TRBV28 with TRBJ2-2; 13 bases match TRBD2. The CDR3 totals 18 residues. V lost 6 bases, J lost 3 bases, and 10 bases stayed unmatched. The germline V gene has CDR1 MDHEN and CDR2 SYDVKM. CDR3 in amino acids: CASSAGTSGIMYTGELFF. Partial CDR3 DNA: TGTGCCAGCAGCGCCGGGACTAGCGGGATTATGTACACCGGGGAG. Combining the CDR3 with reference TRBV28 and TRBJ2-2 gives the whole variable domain DVKVTQSSRYLVKRTGEKVFLECVQDMDHENMFWYRQDPGLGLRLIYFSYDVKMKEKGDIPEGYSVSREKKERFSLILESASTNQTSMYLCASSAGTSGIMYTGELFFGEGSRLTVL.

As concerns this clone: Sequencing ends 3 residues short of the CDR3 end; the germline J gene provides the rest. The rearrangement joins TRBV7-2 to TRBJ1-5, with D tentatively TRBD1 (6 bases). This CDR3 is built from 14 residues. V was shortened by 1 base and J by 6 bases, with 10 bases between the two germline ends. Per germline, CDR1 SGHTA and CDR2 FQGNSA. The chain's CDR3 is CASSLGTVGQPQHF. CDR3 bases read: TGTGCCAGCAGCTTAGGGACAGTAGGTCAGCCC.

The CDR3 spells CASSEVKGGVYNEQFF. Incomplete CDR3 DNA: TGTGCCAGCAGTGAAGTCAAGGGGGGGGTTTACAATGAG. This chain connects TRBV2 to TRBJ2-1; tentatively, D is TRBD2 (7 bases). Read coverage stops 3 residues before the CDR3 terminus; the germline J gene supplies the remainder. V lost 1 base and J 4 bases, leaving 14 bases between the germline ends. Per germline, CDR1 SNHLY and CDR2 FYNNEI. CDR3 length equals 16 residues.

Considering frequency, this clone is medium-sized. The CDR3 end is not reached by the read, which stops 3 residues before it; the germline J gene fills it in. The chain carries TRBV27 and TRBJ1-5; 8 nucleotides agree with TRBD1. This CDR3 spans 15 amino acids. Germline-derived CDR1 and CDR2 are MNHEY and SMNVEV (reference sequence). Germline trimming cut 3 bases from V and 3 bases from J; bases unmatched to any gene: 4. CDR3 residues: CASSFTGGTNQPQHF. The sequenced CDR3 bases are TGTGCCAGCAGTTTCACAGGGGGGACCAATCAGCCC.

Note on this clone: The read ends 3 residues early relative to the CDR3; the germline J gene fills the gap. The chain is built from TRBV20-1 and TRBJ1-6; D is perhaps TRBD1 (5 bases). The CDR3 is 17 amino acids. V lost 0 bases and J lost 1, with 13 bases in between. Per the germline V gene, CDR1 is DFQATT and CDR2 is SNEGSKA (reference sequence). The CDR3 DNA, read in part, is TGCAGTGCTAGAGATCGGAGAGGGGATTCCTATAATTCACCC. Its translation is CSARDRRGDSYNSP. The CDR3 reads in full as CSARDRRGDSYNSPLHF.

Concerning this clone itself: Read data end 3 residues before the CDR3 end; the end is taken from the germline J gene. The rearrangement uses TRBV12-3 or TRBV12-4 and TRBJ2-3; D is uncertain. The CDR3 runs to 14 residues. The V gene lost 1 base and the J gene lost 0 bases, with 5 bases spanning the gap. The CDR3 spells CASSLGHSTDTQYF. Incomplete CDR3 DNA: TGTGCCAGCAGTTTAGGACACAGCACAGATACG.

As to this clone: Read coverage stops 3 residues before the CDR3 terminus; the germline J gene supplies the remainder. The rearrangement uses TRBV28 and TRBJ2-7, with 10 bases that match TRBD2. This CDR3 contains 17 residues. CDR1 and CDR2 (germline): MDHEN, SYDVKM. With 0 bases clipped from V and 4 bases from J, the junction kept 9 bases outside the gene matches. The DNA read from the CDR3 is TGTGCCAGCAGTTTATGGAAATCGGGACTAGCGAATTACGAG. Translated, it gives CASSLWKSGLANYE. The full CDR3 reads CASSLWKSGLANYEQYF.

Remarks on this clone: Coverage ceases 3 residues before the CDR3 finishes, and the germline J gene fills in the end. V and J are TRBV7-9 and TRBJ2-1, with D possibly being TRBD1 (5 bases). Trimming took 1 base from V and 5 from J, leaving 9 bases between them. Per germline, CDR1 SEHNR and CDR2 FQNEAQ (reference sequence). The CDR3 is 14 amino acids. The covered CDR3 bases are TGTGCCAGCAGCTTAGGGCAGGGAAACAATGAG. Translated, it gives CASSLGQGNNE. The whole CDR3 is CASSLGQGNNEQFF.

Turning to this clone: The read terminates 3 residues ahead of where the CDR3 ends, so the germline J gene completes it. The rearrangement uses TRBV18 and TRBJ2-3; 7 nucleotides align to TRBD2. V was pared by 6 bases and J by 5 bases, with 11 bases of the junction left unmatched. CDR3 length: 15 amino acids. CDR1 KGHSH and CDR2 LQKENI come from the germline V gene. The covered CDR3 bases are TGTGCCAGCTCCCCGCCCAGCGGGGACCGAGATACG. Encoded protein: CASSPPSGDRDT. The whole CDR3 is CASSPPSGDRDTQYF.

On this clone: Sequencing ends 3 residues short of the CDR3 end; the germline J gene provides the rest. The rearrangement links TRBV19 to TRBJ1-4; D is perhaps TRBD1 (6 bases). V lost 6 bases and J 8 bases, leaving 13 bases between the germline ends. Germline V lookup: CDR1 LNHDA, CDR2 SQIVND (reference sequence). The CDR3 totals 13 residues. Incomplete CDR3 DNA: TGTGCCAGTAGCCCAACAGGGCGGGAAAAA. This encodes CASSPTGREK. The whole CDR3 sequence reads CASSPTGREKLFF.

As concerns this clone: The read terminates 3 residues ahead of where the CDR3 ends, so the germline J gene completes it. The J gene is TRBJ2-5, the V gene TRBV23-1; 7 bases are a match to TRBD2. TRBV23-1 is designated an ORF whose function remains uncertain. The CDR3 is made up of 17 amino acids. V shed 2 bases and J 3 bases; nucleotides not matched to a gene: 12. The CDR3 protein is CASSQNFRGVKEETQYF. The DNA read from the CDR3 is TGCGCCAGCAGTCAAAATTTTCGGGGGGTAAAGGAAGAGACC.

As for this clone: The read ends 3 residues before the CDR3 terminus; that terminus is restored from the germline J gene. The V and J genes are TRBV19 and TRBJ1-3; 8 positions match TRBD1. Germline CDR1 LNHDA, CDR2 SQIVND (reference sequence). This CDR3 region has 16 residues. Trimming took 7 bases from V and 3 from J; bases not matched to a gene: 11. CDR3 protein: CASTTGEGVGGNTIYF. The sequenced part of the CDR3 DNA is TGTGCCAGTACGACAGGGGAAGGAGTAGGTGGAAACACC.

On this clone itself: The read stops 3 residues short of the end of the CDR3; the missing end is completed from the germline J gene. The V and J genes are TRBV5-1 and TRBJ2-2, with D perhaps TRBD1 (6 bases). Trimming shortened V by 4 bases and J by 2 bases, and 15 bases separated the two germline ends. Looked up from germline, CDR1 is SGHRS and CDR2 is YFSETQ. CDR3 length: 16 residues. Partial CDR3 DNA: TGCGCCAGCAGCGAGCCGGGACATCTAAACACCGGGGAG. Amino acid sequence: CASSEPGHLNTGE. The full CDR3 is CASSEPGHLNTGELFF. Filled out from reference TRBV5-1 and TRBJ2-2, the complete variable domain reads KAGVTQTPRYLIKTRGQQVTLSCSPISGHRSVSWYQQTPGQGLQFLFEYFSETQRNKGNFPGRFSGRQFSNSRSEMNVSTLELGDSALYLCASSEPGHLNTGELFFGEGSRLTVL.

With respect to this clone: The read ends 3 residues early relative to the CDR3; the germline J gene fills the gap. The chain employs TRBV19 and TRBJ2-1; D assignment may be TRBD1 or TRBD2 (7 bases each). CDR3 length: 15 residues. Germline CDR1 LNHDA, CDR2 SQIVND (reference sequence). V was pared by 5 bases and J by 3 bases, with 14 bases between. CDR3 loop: CASSYDREGYNEQFF. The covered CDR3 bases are TGTGCCAGTAGTTACGACAGGGAGGGCTACAATGAG.

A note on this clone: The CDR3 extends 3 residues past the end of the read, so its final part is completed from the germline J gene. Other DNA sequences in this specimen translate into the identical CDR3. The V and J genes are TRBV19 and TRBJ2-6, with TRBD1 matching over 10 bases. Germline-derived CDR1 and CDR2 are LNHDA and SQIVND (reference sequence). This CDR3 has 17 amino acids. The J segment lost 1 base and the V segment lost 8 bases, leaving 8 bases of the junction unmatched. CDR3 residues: CASSTGGPGSGANVLTF. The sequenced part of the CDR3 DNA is TGTGCCAGTTCGACAGGGGGCCCAGGGTCTGGGGCCAACGTC.

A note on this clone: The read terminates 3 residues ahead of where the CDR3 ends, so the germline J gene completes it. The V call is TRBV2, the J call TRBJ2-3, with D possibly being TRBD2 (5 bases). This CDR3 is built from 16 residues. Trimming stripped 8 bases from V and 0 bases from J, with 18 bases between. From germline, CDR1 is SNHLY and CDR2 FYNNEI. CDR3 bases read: TGTGCCAGCGAGGACTCCAGATTGAATAGCACAGATACG. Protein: CASEDSRLNSTDT. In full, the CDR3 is CASEDSRLNSTDTQYF. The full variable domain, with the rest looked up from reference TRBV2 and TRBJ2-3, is EPEVTQTPSHQVTQMGQEVILRCVPISNHLYFYWYRQILGQKVEFLVSFYNNEISEKSEIFDDQFSVERPDGSNFTLKIRSTKLEDSAMYFCASEDSRLNSTDTQYFGPGTRLTVL.

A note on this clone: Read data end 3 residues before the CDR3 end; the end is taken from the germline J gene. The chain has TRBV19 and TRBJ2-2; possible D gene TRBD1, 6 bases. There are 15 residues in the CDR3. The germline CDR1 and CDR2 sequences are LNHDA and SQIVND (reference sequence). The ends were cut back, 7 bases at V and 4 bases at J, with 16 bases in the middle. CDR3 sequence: CASTPGVWGTGELFF. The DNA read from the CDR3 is TGTGCCAGTACCCCAGGGGTCTGGGGCACCGGGGAG.

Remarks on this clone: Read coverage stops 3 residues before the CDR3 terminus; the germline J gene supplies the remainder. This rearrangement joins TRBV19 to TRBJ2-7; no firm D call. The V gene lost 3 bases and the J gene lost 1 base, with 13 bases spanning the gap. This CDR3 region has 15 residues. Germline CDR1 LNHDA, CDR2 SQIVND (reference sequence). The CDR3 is CASSILLAPSYEQYF. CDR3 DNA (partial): TGTGCCAGTAGTATTCTTTTAGCACCATCCTACGAG. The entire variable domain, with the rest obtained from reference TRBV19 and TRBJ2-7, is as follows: DGGITQSPKYLFRKEGQNVTLSCEQNLNHDAMYWYRQDPGQGLRLIYYSQIVNDFQKGDIAEGYSVSREKKESFPLTVTSAQKNPTAFYLCASSILLAPSYEQYFGPGTRLTVT.

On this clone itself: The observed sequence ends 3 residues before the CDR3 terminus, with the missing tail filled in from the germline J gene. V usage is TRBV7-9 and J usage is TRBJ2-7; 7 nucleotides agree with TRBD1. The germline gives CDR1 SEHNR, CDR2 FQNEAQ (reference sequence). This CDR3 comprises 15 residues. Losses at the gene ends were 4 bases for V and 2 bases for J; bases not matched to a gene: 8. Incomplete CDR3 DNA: TGTGCCAGCAGCTCCGATGGGGACAGACCCTACGAG. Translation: CASSSDGDRPYE. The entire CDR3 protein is CASSSDGDRPYEQYF.

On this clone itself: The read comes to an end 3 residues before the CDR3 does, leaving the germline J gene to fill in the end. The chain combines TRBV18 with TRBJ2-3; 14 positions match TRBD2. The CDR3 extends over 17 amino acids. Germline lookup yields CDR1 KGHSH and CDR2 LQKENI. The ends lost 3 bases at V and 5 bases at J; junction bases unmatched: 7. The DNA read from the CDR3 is TGTGCCAGCTCACCCTGGGGACTAGCGGGAGTTGGAGATACG. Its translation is CASSPWGLAGVGDT. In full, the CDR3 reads CASSPWGLAGVGDTQYF.

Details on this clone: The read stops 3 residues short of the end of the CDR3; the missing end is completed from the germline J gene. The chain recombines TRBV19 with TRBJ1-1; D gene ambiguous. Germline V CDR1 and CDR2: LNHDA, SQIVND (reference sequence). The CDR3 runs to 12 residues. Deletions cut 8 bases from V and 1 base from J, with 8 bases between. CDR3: CASVRQNTEAFF. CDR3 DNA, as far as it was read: TGTGCCAGTGTCAGACAGAACACTGAA.

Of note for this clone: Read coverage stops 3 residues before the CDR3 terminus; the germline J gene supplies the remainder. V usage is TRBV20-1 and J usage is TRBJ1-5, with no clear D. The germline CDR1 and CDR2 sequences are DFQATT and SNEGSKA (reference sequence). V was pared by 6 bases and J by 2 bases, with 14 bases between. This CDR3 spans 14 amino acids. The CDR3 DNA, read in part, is TGCAGTGCCCGCAGACAATCAGGCAATCAGCCC. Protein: CSARRQSGNQP. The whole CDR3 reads CSARRQSGNQPQHF.

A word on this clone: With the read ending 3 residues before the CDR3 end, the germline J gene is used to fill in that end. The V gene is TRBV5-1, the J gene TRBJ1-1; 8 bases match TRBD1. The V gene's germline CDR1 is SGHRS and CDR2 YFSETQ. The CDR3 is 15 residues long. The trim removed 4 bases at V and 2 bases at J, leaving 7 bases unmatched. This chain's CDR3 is CASSPGQASNTEAFF. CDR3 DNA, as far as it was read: TGCGCCAGCAGCCCGGGACAGGCGAGTAACACTGAA.